This T cell receptor beta chain is drawn from a study of Ad26.COV2.S vaccination and SARS-CoV-2 variants. Looking at the study overall: Into the muscle, Ad26.COV2.S was dosed once or twice, 56 days apart. Findings and limits, study-wide: Comparability of non-spike TCR breadth was observed across vaccine and placebo recipients.

The assay was immunoSEQ multiplex PCR, and TCRdb's table has in-frame clones only and misses some. The sample holds about 680,000 clones; roughly 90% are singletons and the top ten take over 1.3%. The CDR3 loop spans 14 amino acids. Trimming removed 6 bases at V and 7 bases at J, with 16 bases between. CDR1 and CDR2 from the germline V gene are MNHEY and SVGAGI. Noted treatment: around 19 received Ad26.COV2.S at low or high dose, single or two shots; 5 received placebo; per-sample allocation not given. The study sampled participants on day 63 after the first vaccine or placebo injection. What was given as vaccine was an Ad26 vector encoding Wuhan-strain SARS-CoV-2 spike. A word on this clone: The antigen is undetermined.

The source of this sequence is a person aged 18-65 years who received the Ad26.COV2.S COVID-19 vaccine or a placebo. The source was peripheral blood, collected in a trial of Ad26.COV2.S vaccine versus placebo. The chain carries TRBV6-5 and TRBJ1-5, with D unresolved. CDR3 residues: CASSQRGVGQPQHF. The CDR3 nucleotides are TGTGCCAGCAGCCAACGGGGAGTAGGGCAGCCCCAGCATTTT.